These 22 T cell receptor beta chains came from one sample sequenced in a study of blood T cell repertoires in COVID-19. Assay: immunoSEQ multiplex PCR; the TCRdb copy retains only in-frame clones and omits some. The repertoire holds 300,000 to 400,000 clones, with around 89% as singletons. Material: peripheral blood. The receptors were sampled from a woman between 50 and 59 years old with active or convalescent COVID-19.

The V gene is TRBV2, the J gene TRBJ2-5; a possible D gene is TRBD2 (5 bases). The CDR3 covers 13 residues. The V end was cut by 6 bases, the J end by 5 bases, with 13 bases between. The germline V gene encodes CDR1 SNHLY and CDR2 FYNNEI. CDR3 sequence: CASSSDSSETQYF. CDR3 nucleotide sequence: TGTGCCAGCAGCTCGGACTCTTCTGAGACCCAGTACTTC.

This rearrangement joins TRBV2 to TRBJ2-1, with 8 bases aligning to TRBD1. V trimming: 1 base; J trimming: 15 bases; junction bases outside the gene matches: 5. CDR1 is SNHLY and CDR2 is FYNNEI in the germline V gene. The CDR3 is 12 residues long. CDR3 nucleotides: TGTGCCAGCAGTGAAGAGACAGGGGACGGGTTCTTC. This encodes CASSEETGDGFF. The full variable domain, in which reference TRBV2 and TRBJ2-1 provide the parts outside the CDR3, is EPEVTQTPSHQVTQMGQEVILRCVPISNHLYFYWYRQILGQKVEFLVSFYNNEISEKSEIFDDQFSVERPDGSNFTLKIRSTKLEDSAMYFCASSEETGDGFFGPGTRLTVL.

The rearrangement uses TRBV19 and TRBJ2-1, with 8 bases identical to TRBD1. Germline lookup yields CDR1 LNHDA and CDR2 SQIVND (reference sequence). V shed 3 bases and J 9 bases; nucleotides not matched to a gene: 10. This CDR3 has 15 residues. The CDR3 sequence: CASSMKDRDLSEQFF. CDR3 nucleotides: TGTGCCAGTAGTATGAAGGACAGGGATTTGAGTGAGCAGTTCTTC.

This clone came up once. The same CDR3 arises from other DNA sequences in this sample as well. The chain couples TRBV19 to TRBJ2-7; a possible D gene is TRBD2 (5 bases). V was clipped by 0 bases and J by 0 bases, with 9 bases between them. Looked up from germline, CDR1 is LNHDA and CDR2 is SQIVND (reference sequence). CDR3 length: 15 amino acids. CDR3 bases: TGTGCCAGTAGTATAGATCTCGGGATCTCCTACGAGCAGTACTTC. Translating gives CASSIDLGISYEQYF. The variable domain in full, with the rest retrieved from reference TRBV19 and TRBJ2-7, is DGGITQSPKYLFRKEGQNVTLSCEQNLNHDAMYWYRQDPGQGLRLIYYSQIVNDFQKGDIAEGYSVSREKKESFPLTVTSAQKNPTAFYLCASSIDLGISYEQYFGPGTRLTVT.

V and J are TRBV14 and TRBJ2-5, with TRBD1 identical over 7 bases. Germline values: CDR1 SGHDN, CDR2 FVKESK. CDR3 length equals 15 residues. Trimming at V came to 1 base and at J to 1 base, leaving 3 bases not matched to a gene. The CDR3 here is CASSQGGGIQETQYF. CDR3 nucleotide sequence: TGTGCCAGCAGCCAAGGAGGGGGCATCCAAGAGACCCAGTACTTC.

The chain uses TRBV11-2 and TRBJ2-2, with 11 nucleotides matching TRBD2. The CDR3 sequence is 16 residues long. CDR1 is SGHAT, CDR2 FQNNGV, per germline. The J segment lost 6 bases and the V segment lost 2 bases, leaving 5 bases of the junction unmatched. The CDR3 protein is CASSLRLAGGAGELFF. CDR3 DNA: TGTGCCAGCAGCTTACGGCTAGCGGGAGGTGCCGGGGAGCTGTTTTTT.

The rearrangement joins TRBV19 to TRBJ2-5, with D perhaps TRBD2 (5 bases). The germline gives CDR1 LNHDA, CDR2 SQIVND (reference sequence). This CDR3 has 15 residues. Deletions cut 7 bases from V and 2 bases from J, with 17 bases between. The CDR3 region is CASTERVGVQETQYF. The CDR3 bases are TGTGCCAGTACCGAAAGGGTCGGGGTACAAGAGACCCAGTACTTC. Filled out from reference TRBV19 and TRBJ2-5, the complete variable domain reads DGGITQSPKYLFRKEGQNVTLSCEQNLNHDAMYWYRQDPGQGLRLIYYSQIVNDFQKGDIAEGYSVSREKKESFPLTVTSAQKNPTAFYLCASTERVGVQETQYFGPGTRLLVL.

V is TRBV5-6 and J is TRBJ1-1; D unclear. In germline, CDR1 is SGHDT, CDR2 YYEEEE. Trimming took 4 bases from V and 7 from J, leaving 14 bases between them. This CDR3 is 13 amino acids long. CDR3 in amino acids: CASSGVITDEAFF. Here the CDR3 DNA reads TGTGCCAGCAGCGGTGTTATTACAGATGAAGCTTTCTTT.

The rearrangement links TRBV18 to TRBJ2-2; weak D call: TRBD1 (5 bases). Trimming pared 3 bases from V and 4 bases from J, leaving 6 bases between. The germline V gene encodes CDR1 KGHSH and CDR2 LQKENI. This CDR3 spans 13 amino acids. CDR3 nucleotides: TGTGCCAGCTCACCCCAGGGCACCGGGGAGCTGTTTTTT. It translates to CASSPQGTGELFF.

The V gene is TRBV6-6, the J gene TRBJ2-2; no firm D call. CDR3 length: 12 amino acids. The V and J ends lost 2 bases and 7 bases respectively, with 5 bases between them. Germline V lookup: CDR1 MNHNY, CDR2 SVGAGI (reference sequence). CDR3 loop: CASSYGVGELFF. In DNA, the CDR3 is TGTGCCAGCAGTTACGGAGTCGGGGAGCTGTTTTTT.

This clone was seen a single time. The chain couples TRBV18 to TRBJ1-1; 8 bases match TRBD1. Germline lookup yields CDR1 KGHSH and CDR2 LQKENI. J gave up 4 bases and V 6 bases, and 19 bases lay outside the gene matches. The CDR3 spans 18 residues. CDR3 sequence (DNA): TGTGCCAGCTCGCCTCTGGAGGCAGGGGGCGGGTGGACCACTGAAGCTTTCTTT. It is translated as CASSPLEAGGGWTTEAFF.

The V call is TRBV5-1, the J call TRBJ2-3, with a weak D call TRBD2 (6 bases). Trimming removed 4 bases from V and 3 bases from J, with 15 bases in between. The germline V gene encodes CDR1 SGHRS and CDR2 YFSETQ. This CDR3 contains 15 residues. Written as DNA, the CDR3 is TGCGCCAGCAGCCCAACTTGGGGGGTTACAGATACGCAGTATTTT. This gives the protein CASSPTWGVTDTQYF.

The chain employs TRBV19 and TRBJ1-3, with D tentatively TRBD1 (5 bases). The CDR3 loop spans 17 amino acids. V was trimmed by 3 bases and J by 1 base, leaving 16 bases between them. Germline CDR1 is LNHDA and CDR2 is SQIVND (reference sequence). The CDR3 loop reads CASSIFRKGKSGNTIYF. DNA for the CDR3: TGTGCCAGTAGTATTTTTCGAAAGGGGAAGTCTGGAAACACCATATATTTT. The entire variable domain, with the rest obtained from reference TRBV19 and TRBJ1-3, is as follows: DGGITQSPKYLFRKEGQNVTLSCEQNLNHDAMYWYRQDPGQGLRLIYYSQIVNDFQKGDIAEGYSVSREKKESFPLTVTSAQKNPTAFYLCASSIFRKGKSGNTIYFGEGSWLTVV.

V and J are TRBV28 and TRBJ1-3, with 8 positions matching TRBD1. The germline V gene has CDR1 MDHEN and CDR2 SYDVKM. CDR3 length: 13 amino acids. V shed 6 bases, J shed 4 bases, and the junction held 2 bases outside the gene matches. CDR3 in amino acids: CASRRQGGNTIYF. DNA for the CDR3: TGTGCCAGCAGACGACAGGGGGGAAACACCATATATTTT.

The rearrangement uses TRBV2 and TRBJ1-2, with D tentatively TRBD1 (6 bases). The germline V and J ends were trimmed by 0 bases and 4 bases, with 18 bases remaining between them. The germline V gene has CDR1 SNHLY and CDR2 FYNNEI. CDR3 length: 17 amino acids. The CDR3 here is CASSEALQGSPFYGYTF. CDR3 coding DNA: TGTGCCAGCAGTGAAGCGCTTCAGGGGTCCCCCTTCTATGGCTACACCTTC.

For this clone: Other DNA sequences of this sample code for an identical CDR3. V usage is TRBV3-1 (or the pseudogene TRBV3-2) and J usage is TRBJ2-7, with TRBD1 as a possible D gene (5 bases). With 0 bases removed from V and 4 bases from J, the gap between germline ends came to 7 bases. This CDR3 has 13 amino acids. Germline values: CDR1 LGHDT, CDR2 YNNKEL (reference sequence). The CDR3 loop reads CASSQDRAYEQYF. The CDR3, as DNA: TGTGCCAGCAGCCAAGACAGGGCTTACGAGCAGTACTTC.

CDR3 protein: CASGLAGNWDTQYF. The CDR3 nucleotides are TGCGCCAGCGGGCTAGCGGGGAATTGGGATACGCAGTATTTT. The chain uses TRBV5-1 and TRBJ2-3, with 9 nucleotides matching TRBD2. The J segment lost 6 bases and the V segment lost 7 bases, leaving 9 bases of the junction unmatched. Germline-derived CDR1 and CDR2 are SGHRS and YFSETQ. The CDR3 has 14 amino acids.

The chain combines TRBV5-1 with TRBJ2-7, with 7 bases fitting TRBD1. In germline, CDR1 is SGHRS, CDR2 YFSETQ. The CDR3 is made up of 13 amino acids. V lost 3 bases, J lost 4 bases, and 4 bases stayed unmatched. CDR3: CASSWETGYEQYF. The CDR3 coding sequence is TGCGCCAGCAGCTGGGAGACAGGGTACGAGCAGTACTTC.

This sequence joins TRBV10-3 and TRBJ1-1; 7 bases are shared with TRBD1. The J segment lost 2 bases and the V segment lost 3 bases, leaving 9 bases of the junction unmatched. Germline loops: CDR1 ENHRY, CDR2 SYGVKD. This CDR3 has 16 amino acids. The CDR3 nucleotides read TGTGCCATCAGTGATAAAAGAACAGGGGCAAACACTGAAGCTTTCTTT. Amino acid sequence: CAISDKRTGANTEAFF.

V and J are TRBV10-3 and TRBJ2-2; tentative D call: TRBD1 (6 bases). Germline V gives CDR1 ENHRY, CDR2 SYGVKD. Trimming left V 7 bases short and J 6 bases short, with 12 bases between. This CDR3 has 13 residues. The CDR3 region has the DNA TGTGCCATCACCGAGGGGGTGGCCGGGGAGCTGTTTTTT. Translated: CAITEGVAGELFF.

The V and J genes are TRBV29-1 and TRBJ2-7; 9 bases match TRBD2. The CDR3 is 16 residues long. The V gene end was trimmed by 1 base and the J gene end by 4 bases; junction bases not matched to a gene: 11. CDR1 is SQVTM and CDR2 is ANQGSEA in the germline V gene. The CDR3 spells CSVEGLAASDVYEQYF. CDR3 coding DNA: TGCAGCGTTGAAGGACTAGCGGCCTCTGATGTGTACGAGCAGTACTTC.

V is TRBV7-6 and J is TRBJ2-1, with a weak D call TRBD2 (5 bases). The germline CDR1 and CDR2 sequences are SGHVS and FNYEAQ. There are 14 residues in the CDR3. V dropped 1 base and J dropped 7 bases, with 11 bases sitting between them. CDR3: CASSLVGIGNEQFF. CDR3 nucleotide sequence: TGTGCCAGCAGCTTAGTCGGGATAGGTAATGAGCAGTTCTTC.